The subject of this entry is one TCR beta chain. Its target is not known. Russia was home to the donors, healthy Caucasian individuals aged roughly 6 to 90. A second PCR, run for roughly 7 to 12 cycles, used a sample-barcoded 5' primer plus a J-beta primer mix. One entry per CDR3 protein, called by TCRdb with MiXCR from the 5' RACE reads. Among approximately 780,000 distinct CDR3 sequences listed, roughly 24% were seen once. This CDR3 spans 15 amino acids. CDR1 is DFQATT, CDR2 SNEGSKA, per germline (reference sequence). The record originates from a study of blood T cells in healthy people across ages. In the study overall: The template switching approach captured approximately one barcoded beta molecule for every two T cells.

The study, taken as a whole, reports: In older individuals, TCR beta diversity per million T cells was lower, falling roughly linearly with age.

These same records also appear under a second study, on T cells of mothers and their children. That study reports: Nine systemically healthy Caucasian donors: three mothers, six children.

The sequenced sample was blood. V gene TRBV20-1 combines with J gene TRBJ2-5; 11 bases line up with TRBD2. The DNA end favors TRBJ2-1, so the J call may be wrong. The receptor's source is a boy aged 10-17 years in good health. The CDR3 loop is CRAPPHSGGDNEQFF. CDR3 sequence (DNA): TGCAGGGCTCCCCCCCATAGCGGGGGGGACAATGAGCAGTTCTTC.